These T cell receptor beta chains were read from a single sample in a study of blood T cell repertoires in COVID-19. Profiled with immunoSEQ multiplex PCR; TCRdb holds only in-frame clones, not every one. Found here are 250,000 to 350,000 clones, about 81% of them singletons; the top ten hold more than 1.1%. The sequenced sample was peripheral blood. The receptors derive from a human donor with COVID-19, enrolled during active disease. The donor label of this sample is uncertain. Each CDR3 is given with its conserved first and last residue. Fields, in order: V gene, clone size, J gene, D gene, CDR3 protein, CDR3 DNA. D genes are given only for firm matches. Not every row has a clone size; where given, it reads once, few, many or a size class.

V gene: TRBV9
clone size: few
J gene: TRBJ2-1
D gene: TRBD1
CDR3 protein: CASSLTDRGSYNEQFF
CDR3 DNA: TGTGCCAGCAGCCTAACGGACAGGGGGTCTTACAATGAGCAGTTCTTC

V gene: TRBV9
clone size: -
J gene: TRBJ1-5
D gene: -
CDR3 protein: CASSPGTYSNQPQHF
CDR3 DNA: TGTGCCAGCAGCCCCGGGACATATAGCAATCAGCCCCAGCATTTT

V gene: TRBV3-1/TRBV3-2
clone size: -
J gene: TRBJ2-5
D gene: TRBD2
CDR3 protein: CASSQGLPVETQYF
CDR3 DNA: TGTGCCAGCAGCCAGGGACTACCGGTGGAGACCCAGTACTTC

V gene: TRBV4-3
clone size: once
J gene: TRBJ2-3
D gene: -
CDR3 protein: CASSQDASLDTDTQYF
CDR3 DNA: TGCGCCAGCAGCCAAGATGCTAGCTTAGACACAGATACGCAGTATTTT

V gene: TRBV27
clone size: -
J gene: TRBJ2-3
D gene: TRBD1
CDR3 protein: CASSRIPGQRTDTQYF
CDR3 DNA: TGTGCCAGCAGCCGGATTCCGGGACAGCGCACAGATACGCAGTATTTT

V gene: TRBV6-6
clone size: -
J gene: TRBJ2-1
D gene: -
CDR3 protein: CASSYWLEADNEQFF
CDR3 DNA: TGTGCCAGCAGTTATTGGCTAGAGGCGGACAATGAGCAGTTCTTC

V gene: TRBV5-1
clone size: few
J gene: TRBJ1-5
D gene: TRBD1
CDR3 protein: CASSPGQGAQPQHF
CDR3 DNA: TGCGCCAGCAGCCCCGGACAGGGGGCTCAGCCCCAGCATTTT

V gene: TRBV5-4
clone size: once
J gene: TRBJ1-6
D gene: -
CDR3 protein: CASSLWQEDSPLHF
CDR3 DNA: TGTGCCAGCAGCTTGTGGCAGGAGGACTCACCCCTCCACTTT

V gene: TRBV27
clone size: -
J gene: TRBJ2-7
D gene: -
CDR3 protein: CASSLGALTTDEQYF
CDR3 DNA: TGTGCCAGCAGCCTAGGAGCGCTCACTACTGACGAGCAGTACTTC

V gene: TRBV28
clone size: -
J gene: TRBJ2-7
D gene: TRBD2
CDR3 protein: CASSPRLAAYEQYF
CDR3 DNA: TGTGCCAGCAGTCCCCGACTAGCGGCCTACGAGCAGTACTTC

V gene: TRBV4-3
clone size: -
J gene: TRBJ2-3
D gene: TRBD2
CDR3 protein: CASSQEGREVDTQYF
CDR3 DNA: TGCGCCAGCAGCCAAGAGGGGCGGGAGGTCGATACGCAGTATTTT

V gene: TRBV6-1
clone size: -
J gene: TRBJ1-5
D gene: TRBD1
CDR3 protein: CASSANPPGQGQPQHF
CDR3 DNA: TGTGCCAGCAGTGCGAATCCTCCGGGACAGGGGCAGCCCCAGCATTTT

V gene: TRBV4-3
clone size: few
J gene: TRBJ2-1
D gene: TRBD1
CDR3 protein: CASSQALTGGSYNEQFF
CDR3 DNA: TGCGCCAGCAGCCAAGCGCTCACAGGGGGCTCCTACAATGAGCAGTTCTTC

V gene: TRBV10-3
clone size: -
J gene: TRBJ1-2
D gene: -
CDR3 protein: CAISGGPGGDVNYGYTF
CDR3 DNA: TGTGCCATCAGTGGGGGACCCGGGGGAGATGTTAACTATGGCTACACCTTC

V gene: TRBV7-2
clone size: -
J gene: TRBJ2-7
D gene: -
CDR3 protein: CASSLYPVPSYEQYF
CDR3 DNA: TGTGCCAGCAGCTTATACCCGGTACCCTCCTACGAGCAGTACTTC

V gene: TRBV2
clone size: -
J gene: TRBJ1-5
D gene: -
CDR3 protein: CASMRGGGGGQPQHF
CDR3 DNA: TGTGCCAGCATGAGGGGGGGCGGTGGAGGTCAGCCCCAGCATTTT

V gene: TRBV7-2
clone size: -
J gene: TRBJ2-5
D gene: -
CDR3 protein: CASSPLLAFPQETQYF
CDR3 DNA: TGTGCCAGCAGCCCGTTGCTAGCCTTCCCCCAAGAGACCCAGTACTTC

V gene: TRBV7-2
clone size: -
J gene: TRBJ2-5
D gene: TRBD2
CDR3 protein: CASSLDGRRRETQYF
CDR3 DNA: TGTGCCAGCAGCTTAGACGGGAGGAGGAGAGAGACCCAGTACTTC

V gene: TRBV14
clone size: -
J gene: TRBJ1-1
D gene: -
CDR3 protein: CASSQRSAGIVEAFF
CDR3 DNA: TGTGCCAGCAGCCAAAGGTCAGCAGGGATAGTTGAAGCTTTCTTT

V gene: TRBV9
clone size: -
J gene: TRBJ1-5
D gene: -
CDR3 protein: CASSVDGSNQPQHF
CDR3 DNA: TGTGCCAGCAGCGTAGACGGTAGCAATCAGCCCCAGCATTTT

V gene: TRBV14
clone size: once
J gene: TRBJ1-1
D gene: -
CDR3 protein: CASSQARPWTDTEAFF
CDR3 DNA: TGTGCCAGCAGCCAAGCTCGTCCTTGGACAGACACTGAAGCTTTCTTT

V gene: TRBV27
clone size: -
J gene: TRBJ1-4
D gene: -
CDR3 protein: CASSTWTGVGEKLFF
CDR3 DNA: TGTGCCAGCAGTACCTGGACGGGGGTGGGTGAAAAACTGTTTTTT

V gene: TRBV11-1
clone size: -
J gene: TRBJ2-1
D gene: TRBD1
CDR3 protein: CASSPGQGVIYNEQFF
CDR3 DNA: TGTGCCAGCAGCCCTGGACAGGGGGTGATCTACAATGAGCAGTTCTTC

V gene: TRBV5-1
clone size: -
J gene: TRBJ1-1
D gene: -
CDR3 protein: CASSPLQENTEAFF
CDR3 DNA: TGCGCCAGCAGCCCCTTACAGGAGAACACTGAAGCTTTCTTT

V gene: TRBV20-1
clone size: once
J gene: TRBJ2-1
D gene: TRBD2
CDR3 protein: CSARGPGLKFF
CDR3 DNA: TGCAGTGCTAGAGGACCGGGACTAAAGTTCTTC

V gene: TRBV4-1
clone size: -
J gene: TRBJ1-2
D gene: -
CDR3 protein: CASNLRGLPGYTF
CDR3 DNA: TGCGCCAGCAATCTAAGAGGACTCCCTGGCTACACCTTC

V gene: TRBV6-5
clone size: -
J gene: TRBJ1-4
D gene: -
CDR3 protein: CASSYAWERPGEKLFF
CDR3 DNA: TGTGCCAGCAGTTACGCCTGGGAGAGACCTGGGGAAAAACTGTTTTTT

V gene: TRBV25-1
clone size: -
J gene: TRBJ2-7
D gene: -
CDR3 protein: CASMRPETDYEQYF
CDR3 DNA: TGTGCCAGCATGCGACCCGAGACAGACTACGAGCAGTACTTC

V gene: TRBV29-1
clone size: -
J gene: TRBJ2-1
D gene: -
CDR3 protein: CSVSGGASEQFF
CDR3 DNA: TGCAGCGTTTCCGGCGGGGCTTCTGAGCAGTTCTTC

V gene: TRBV19
clone size: -
J gene: TRBJ1-1
D gene: -
CDR3 protein: CASSITVNTEAFF
CDR3 DNA: TGTGCCAGTAGTATAACAGTGAACACTGAAGCTTTCTTT

V gene: TRBV18
clone size: -
J gene: TRBJ2-6
D gene: TRBD1
CDR3 protein: CASSLLGTGVSNVLTF
CDR3 DNA: TGTGCCAGCTCACTTCTTGGGACAGGGGTGTCCAACGTCCTGACTTTC

V gene: TRBV5-1
clone size: -
J gene: TRBJ2-7
D gene: TRBD2
CDR3 protein: CASGRGSGSYEQYF
CDR3 DNA: TGCGCCAGCGGACGGGGGAGCGGGAGCTACGAGCAGTACTTC

V gene: TRBV5-6
clone size: -
J gene: TRBJ1-1
D gene: -
CDR3 protein: CASSQIFSEAFF
CDR3 DNA: TGTGCCAGCAGCCAGATCTTCTCTGAAGCTTTCTTT

V gene: TRBV19
clone size: -
J gene: TRBJ2-1
D gene: -
CDR3 protein: CASSIGTFAWDEQFF
CDR3 DNA: TGTGCCAGTAGTATTGGGACATTTGCGTGGGATGAGCAGTTCTTC

V gene: TRBV19
clone size: few
J gene: TRBJ1-1
D gene: TRBD1
CDR3 protein: CASSIGRDSFGTEAFF
CDR3 DNA: TGTGCCAGTAGTATAGGTCGGGACAGCTTTGGTACTGAAGCTTTCTTT

V gene: TRBV19
clone size: -
J gene: TRBJ2-7
D gene: TRBD1
CDR3 protein: CASSRQGSYEQYF
CDR3 DNA: TGTGCCAGTAGTCGACAGGGGAGCTACGAGCAGTACTTC

V gene: TRBV20-1
clone size: -
J gene: TRBJ2-7
D gene: -
CDR3 protein: CSARSSYEQYF
CDR3 DNA: TGCAGTGCTAGATCCAGCTACGAGCAGTACTTC

V gene: TRBV19
clone size: -
J gene: TRBJ2-5
D gene: TRBD1
CDR3 protein: CASSSGTGRETQYF
CDR3 DNA: TGTGCCAGTAGTAGCGGGACAGGGCGGGAGACCCAGTACTTC

V gene: TRBV7-3
clone size: -
J gene: TRBJ2-2
D gene: TRBD2
CDR3 protein: CASSLIRGTSGVNTGELFF
CDR3 DNA: TGTGCCAGCAGCTTAATTCGCGGGACTAGCGGGGTGAACACCGGGGAGCTGTTTTTT

V gene: TRBV5-1
clone size: -
J gene: TRBJ1-4
D gene: -
CDR3 protein: CASSLTGQTATNEKLFF
CDR3 DNA: TGCGCCAGCAGCTTGACGGGACAAACAGCAACTAATGAAAAACTGTTTTTT

V gene: TRBV10-2
clone size: once
J gene: TRBJ2-7
D gene: -
CDR3 protein: CASSESSRPSYEQYF
CDR3 DNA: TGCGCCAGCAGTGAGAGTAGCCGACCCTCCTACGAGCAGTACTTC

V gene: TRBV18
clone size: once
J gene: TRBJ2-7
D gene: TRBD2
CDR3 protein: CASSPLKTSGISYEQYF
CDR3 DNA: TGTGCCAGCTCACCATTAAAGACTAGCGGGATCTCCTACGAGCAGTACTTC

V gene: TRBV7-2
clone size: -
J gene: TRBJ1-1
D gene: -
CDR3 protein: CASSSYGEGAEAFF
CDR3 DNA: TGTGCCAGCAGCTCCTACGGGGAGGGCGCTGAAGCTTTCTTT

V gene: TRBV10-3
clone size: -
J gene: TRBJ2-3
D gene: -
CDR3 protein: CAISSFSSSTDTQYF
CDR3 DNA: TGTGCCATCAGTTCTTTTAGTAGTAGCACAGATACGCAGTATTTT

V gene: TRBV7-6
clone size: -
J gene: TRBJ1-1
D gene: -
CDR3 protein: CASSLGLGGGTAEAFF
CDR3 DNA: TGTGCCAGCAGCTTAGGGCTCGGGGGGGGAACGGCTGAAGCTTTCTTT

V gene: TRBV7-3
clone size: -
J gene: TRBJ1-1
D gene: -
CDR3 protein: CASSPGPNTEAFF
CDR3 DNA: TGTGCCAGCAGCCCTGGGCCGAACACTGAAGCTTTCTTT

V gene: TRBV5-1
clone size: once
J gene: TRBJ2-4
D gene: TRBD1
CDR3 protein: CASSLATGAGGKDIQYF
CDR3 DNA: TGCGCCAGCAGCTTGGCCACAGGGGCAGGGGGCAAAGACATTCAGTACTTC

V gene: TRBV7-2
clone size: -
J gene: TRBJ1-5
D gene: -
CDR3 protein: CASSLDSASDQPQHF
CDR3 DNA: TGTGCCAGCAGCTTGGACAGTGCGTCAGATCAGCCCCAGCATTTT

V gene: TRBV4-2
clone size: -
J gene: TRBJ2-1
D gene: TRBD2
CDR3 protein: CASSQDFGGGGAYNEQFF
CDR3 DNA: TGTGCCAGCAGCCAAGACTTTGGGGGCGGGGGGGCCTACAATGAGCAGTTCTTC

V gene: TRBV30
clone size: -
J gene: TRBJ2-2
D gene: TRBD1
CDR3 protein: CAFQTGGTGELFF
CDR3 DNA: TGTGCCTTCCAGACAGGGGGCACCGGGGAGCTGTTTTTT

V gene: TRBV10-3
clone size: once
J gene: TRBJ2-5
D gene: -
CDR3 protein: CASGGASGFQETQYF
CDR3 DNA: TGTGCCAGTGGGGGGGCTAGCGGCTTCCAAGAGACCCAGTACTTC

V gene: TRBV4-2
clone size: -
J gene: TRBJ1-5
D gene: -
CDR3 protein: CASSRDYSNQPQHF
CDR3 DNA: TGTGCCAGCAGCCGAGATTATAGCAATCAGCCCCAGCATTTT

V gene: TRBV28
clone size: -
J gene: TRBJ2-7
D gene: -
CDR3 protein: CASTTPGSSYEQYF
CDR3 DNA: TGTGCCAGCACAACCCCAGGGTCCTCCTACGAGCAGTACTTC